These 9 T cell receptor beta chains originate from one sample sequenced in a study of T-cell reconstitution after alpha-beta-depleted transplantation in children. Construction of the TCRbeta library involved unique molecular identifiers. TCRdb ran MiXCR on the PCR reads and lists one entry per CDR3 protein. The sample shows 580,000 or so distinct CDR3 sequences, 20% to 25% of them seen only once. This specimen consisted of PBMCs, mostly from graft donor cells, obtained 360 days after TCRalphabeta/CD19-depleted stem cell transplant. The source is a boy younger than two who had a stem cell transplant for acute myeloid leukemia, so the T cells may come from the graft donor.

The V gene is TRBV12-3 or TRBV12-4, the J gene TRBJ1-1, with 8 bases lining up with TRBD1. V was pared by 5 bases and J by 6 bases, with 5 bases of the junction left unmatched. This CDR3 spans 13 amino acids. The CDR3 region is CASSQTGAAEAFF. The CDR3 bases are TGTGCCAGCAGTCAGACAGGGGCGGCTGAAGCTTTCTTT.

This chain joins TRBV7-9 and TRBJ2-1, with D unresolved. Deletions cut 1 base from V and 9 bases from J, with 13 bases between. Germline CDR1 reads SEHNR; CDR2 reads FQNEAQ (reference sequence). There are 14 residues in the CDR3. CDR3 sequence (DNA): TGTGCCAGCAGCTTAGTGGGCAGCTTTCCTGAGCAGTTCTTC. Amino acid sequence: CASSLVGSFPEQFF.

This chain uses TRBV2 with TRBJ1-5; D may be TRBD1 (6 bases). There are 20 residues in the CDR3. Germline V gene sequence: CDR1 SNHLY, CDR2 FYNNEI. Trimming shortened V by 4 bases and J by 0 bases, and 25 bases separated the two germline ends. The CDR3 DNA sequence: TGTGCCAGCAGTGCGGAGAGGGGGACGATTCCACCGTATAGCAATCAGCCCCAGCATTTT. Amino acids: CASSAERGTIPPYSNQPQHF. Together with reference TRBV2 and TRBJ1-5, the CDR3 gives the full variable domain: EPEVTQTPSHQVTQMGQEVILRCVPISNHLYFYWYRQILGQKVEFLVSFYNNEISEKSEIFDDQFSVERPDGSNFTLKIRSTKLEDSAMYFCASSAERGTIPPYSNQPQHFGDGTRLSIL.

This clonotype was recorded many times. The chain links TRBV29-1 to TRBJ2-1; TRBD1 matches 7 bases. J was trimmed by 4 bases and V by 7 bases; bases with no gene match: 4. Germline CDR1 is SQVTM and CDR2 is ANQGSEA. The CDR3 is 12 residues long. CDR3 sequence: CSDSQGYNEQFF. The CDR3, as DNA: TGCAGCGACTCACAGGGGTACAATGAGCAGTTCTTC.

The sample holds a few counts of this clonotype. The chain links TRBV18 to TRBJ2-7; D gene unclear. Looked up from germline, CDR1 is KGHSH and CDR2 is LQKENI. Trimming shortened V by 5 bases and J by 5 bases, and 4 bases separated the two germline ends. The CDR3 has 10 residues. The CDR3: CASSEDEQYF. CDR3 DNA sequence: TGTGCCAGCTCAGAGGACGAGCAGTACTTC.

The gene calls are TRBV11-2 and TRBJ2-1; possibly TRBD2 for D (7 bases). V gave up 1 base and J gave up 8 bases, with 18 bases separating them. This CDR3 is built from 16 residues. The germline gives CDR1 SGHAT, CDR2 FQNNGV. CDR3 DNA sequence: TGTGCCAGCAGCTTAGTAGGGGGGGCCATCTTTCATGAGCAGTTCTTC. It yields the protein CASSLVGGAIFHEQFF.

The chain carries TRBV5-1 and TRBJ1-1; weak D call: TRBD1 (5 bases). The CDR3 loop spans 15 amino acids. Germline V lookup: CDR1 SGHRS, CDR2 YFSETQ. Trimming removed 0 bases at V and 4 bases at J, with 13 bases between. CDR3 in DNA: TGCGCCAGCAGCTTGGACTCAGGGACGAGCACTGAAGCTTTCTTT. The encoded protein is CASSLDSGTSTEAFF.

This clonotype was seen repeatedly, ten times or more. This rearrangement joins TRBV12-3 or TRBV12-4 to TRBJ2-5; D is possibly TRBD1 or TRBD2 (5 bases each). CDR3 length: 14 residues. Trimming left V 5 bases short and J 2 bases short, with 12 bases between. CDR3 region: CASSVGERQETQYF. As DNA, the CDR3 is TGTGCCAGCAGTGTAGGGGAGCGGCAAGAGACCCAGTACTTC.

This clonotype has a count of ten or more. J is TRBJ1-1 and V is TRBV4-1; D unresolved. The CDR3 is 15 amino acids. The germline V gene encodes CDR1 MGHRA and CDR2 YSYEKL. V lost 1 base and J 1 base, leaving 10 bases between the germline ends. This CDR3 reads CASSQARLRNTEAFF. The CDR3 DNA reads TGCGCCAGCAGCCAAGCCCGATTAAGGAACACTGAAGCTTTCTTT.